This TCR beta chain originates from a study of Ad26.COV2.S vaccination and SARS-CoV-2 variants. Whole-study context: Within the COV1001 Ad26.COV2.S trial arm, the donor was enrolled. In the study, Ad26.COV2.S was injected intramuscularly once, or twice 56 days apart.

Using immunoSEQ multiplex PCR, the repertoire was profiled, and TCRdb retains in-frame clones only, with some absent. The sample yields more than 350,000 clones, approximately 90% seen once. About this clone: Its antigen remains unknown.

The treatment: roughly 20 received Ad26.COV2.S at low or high dose, single or two shots; several received placebo; per-sample allocation not given. It was on day 63 after the first vaccine or placebo injection that samples were taken. Expressing Wuhan-strain SARS-CoV-2 spike, an Ad26 vector served as the vaccine. Germline CDR1 MNHEY, CDR2 SMNVEV (reference sequence). V was shortened by 0 bases and J by 6 bases, with 15 bases between the two germline ends. The CDR3 is 15 amino acids. Study conclusions and caveats: Spike-specific responses of CD8+ and CD4+ T cells were reported to display substantial breadth after vaccination.

Sequences were derived from peripheral blood, sampled in a trial of Ad26.COV2.S vaccine versus placebo. The chain couples TRBV27 to TRBJ2-7; D not certain. The receptor was isolated from a person between 18 and 60 years old who received the Ad26.COV2.S COVID-19 vaccine or a placebo. The CDR3 DNA is TGTGCCAGCAGTTTATCGCCGGGCGGACGACCCGAGCAGTACTTC. It is translated as CASSLSPGGRPEQYF.